This TCR beta chain was obtained from a study of blood T cells in healthy people across ages (dated by TCRdb to between 2015 and 2016). Looking at the study overall: In model experiments, template switching captured roughly one uniquely barcoded TCR beta cDNA molecule for every two T cells. Donors were grouped into four age groups: young (average 16 years), middle-aged (39), aged (roughly 62) and long-lived (approximately 81). To avoid experimental bias, donors of different ages were spread randomly across the sequencing lanes. The study analyzed two additional independent replicas of 1 million unique cDNA reads from the same blood draw for two donors, one aged 18 to 30 and one aged 80 or older. To track age-related changes in TCR beta repertoire diversity, the study relied on deep sequencing normalized with unique cDNA molecular identifiers. The paper as a whole reports these results and caveats: The long-lived group showed more naive CD4+ T cells, fewer expanded clones and increased TCR diversity than the aged group, suggesting age selection. Estimates of total diversity from one million sequenced T cells were regarded as lower bounds and underestimates. Because profiling used bulk unsorted PBMCs, naive and antigen-experienced compartments could not be compared conclusively. There was a strong correlation between observed TCR beta diversity and the percentage of naive T cells measured by flow cytometry. Observed TCR beta diversity per million T cells fell roughly linearly with age, and a significant reduction was already apparent by age around 39. Because donor CMV infection status was unknown, age-related changes in expanded clonotypes were potentially confounded.

The roughly 39 donors, aged 6 to 90 years, were systemically healthy Caucasian individuals from Russia. Each donor gave 9 to 10 milliliters of peripheral blood, collected into EDTA-treated Vacutainer tubes. Ficoll-Paque density-gradient centrifugation was used to isolate PBMCs, with at least 6.5 million per sample. Trizol reagent was used to extract total RNA from the PBMCs, yielding at least 5.5 micrograms per sample. For every donor, flow cytometry on a PBMC aliquot measured the percentage of naive CD45RAhigh/CD27high T cells. As for this clonotype: Its antigen is unknown. No quality values exist for individual bases; no much larger clone is one base distant.

Including cysteine and phenylalanine, the CDR3 has 15 amino acids. The entry retains the CDR3 DNA only, 45 bases that are in frame from base 1. Trimming leaves V shorter by 7 bases and J shorter by 5 bases, with the junction holding 10 bases beyond the gene matches. CDR1 is given as SNHLY and CDR2 as FYNNEI, both from the germline V gene. Libraries were made using 5' RACE. A second roughly 7 to 11 cycle PCR used a sample-barcoded 5' primer and a J-beta primer mix. Each TCR beta cDNA molecule received a unique molecular identifier from a template-switch 5' adaptor carrying 12 random nucleotides. At least 3 million CDR3-containing paired-end reads were obtained from each sample. First-strand cDNA synthesis was performed from all RNA using the Mint cDNA synthesis kit, with priming by a TRBC-specific oligonucleotide. All cDNA was treated with uracil-DNA glycosylase and then went through a first 18-cycle PCR with the universal primers M1SS and BC2_uni_R. From the authors' description of their analysis: Normalization of each sample was performed by random selection of 1 million high-quality reads, each carrying a distinct molecular identifier. Reads sharing molecular identifiers were discarded rather than binned into consensus sequences. MiTCR, set to a Q25 quality threshold and the strictest error-elimination algorithm, was used for CDR3 identification, clonotype clustering and error correction. A nonparametric unseen species model with Euler transformation was used to estimate a lower bound on total TCR beta diversity. The public sequencing data were trimmed at Q25 with fastp and processed into clonotypes with MiXCR by TCRdb, which kept only in-frame beta chains. Rows with a matching CDR3 protein are joined into one entry that keeps the most common DNA and genes. V and J calls and clone size were set by TCRdb, not the authors. This sample has over 1,500,000 distinct CDR3 sequences in its table, and approximately 40% of those were observed once. Approximately 22% of the sample rests with the top ten.

The sequence joins TRBV2 to TRBJ2-1, and 8 junctional nucleotides match TRBD1. This TCR derives from a human donor in good health. Source material: blood. The CDR3 protein sequence reads: CASIFDRGNNNEQFF. The DNA sequence follows: TGTGCCAGCATTTTCGACAGGGGTAACAACAATGAGCAGTTCTTC.